This is a list of T cell receptor beta chains from one sample in a study of T cells in localized non-small cell lung cancer. TCRdb keeps only in-frame clones here, not all; method: immunoSEQ multiplex PCR. The repertoire includes around 26,000 clones, about 90% of them detected once, and roughly 1.1% sits in the top ten. The sequences come from peripheral blood, collected before any cancer treatment. The receptors come from a woman between 35 and 70 years old with stage I lung adenocarcinoma. Both conserved end residues are part of each CDR3. The D gene is left open where the match is weak. Clone size, where shown, is once, few, many, or a class for clones that have expanded.

TRBJ2-2 | NA | NA | TRBV6-6 | TGTGCCAGCAGTTACCGGGCGGCATTCGGGGAGCTGTTTTTT | CASSYRAAFGELFF
TRBJ2-1 | TRBD2 | NA | TRBV27 | TGTGCCAGCAGTTTAGCGGGGGGAGGTTCGAATGAGCAGTTCTTC | CASSLAGGGSNEQFF
TRBJ1-5 | NA | NA | TRBV6-6 | TGTGCCAGCAGTTACGGCAGGGGTGGTCAGCCCCAGCATTTT | CASSYGRGGQPQHF
TRBJ2-1 | NA | NA | TRBV5-1 | TGCGCCAGCAGCTCGCTAGCGCGATCCTACAATGAGCAGTTCTTC | CASSSLARSYNEQFF
TRBJ2-6 | TRBD1 | NA | TRBV19 | TGTGCCAGTAGTATATGGACAGGGGGCTCTGGGGCCAACGTCCTGACTTTC | CASSIWTGGSGANVLTF
TRBJ2-7 | NA | NA | TRBV15 | TGTGCCACCAGCAGAGTTTATCCCCCAGAGGCTGGCTCCTACGAGCAGTACTTC | CATSRVYPPEAGSYEQYF
TRBJ1-5 | NA | few | TRBV2 | TGTGCCAGCAGTGAAGCTCGACAGCCCCAGCATTTT | CASSEARQPQHF
TRBJ2-7 | TRBD2 | NA | TRBV5-6 | TGTGCCAGCAGCGGGGGACCCGGGAGGGAGCAGTACTTC | CASSGGPGREQYF
TRBJ2-7 | TRBD1 | once | TRBV27 | TGTGCCAGCGGGACAGGGGGCGGCGAGCAGTACTTC | CASGTGGGEQYF